What follows are 26 T cell receptor beta chains derived from one specimen sequenced in a study of cytomegalovirus exposure and HLA in healthy donors. PCR used 60 Vbeta primers and 13 Jbeta primers. Libraries were prepared by immunoSEQ multiplex PCR; TCRdb keeps only in-frame clonotypes and omits some of them. The table includes 150,000 to 180,000 clones, roughly 74% detected once. Input material: PBMCs. The receptors come from a young man in good health and CMV-seronegative.

As for this clone: Other nucleotide sequences in the sample specify the same CDR3. The rearrangement uses TRBV18 and TRBJ2-2; TRBD1 aligns across 9 bases. The V segment lost 3 bases and the J segment 3 bases; nucleotides outside the gene matches: 2. The CDR3 totals 15 residues. Germline-derived CDR1 and CDR2 are KGHSH and LQKENI. CDR3 amino acids: CASSPRTGDTGELFF. The CDR3 nucleotides are TGTGCCAGCTCACCGAGGACAGGGGACACCGGGGAGCTGTTTTTT.

The chain couples TRBV5-1 to TRBJ1-4; the match to TRBD1 covers 8 bases. CDR3 length: 14 amino acids. In germline, CDR1 is SGHRS, CDR2 YFSETQ. V lost 4 bases and J lost 8; bases outside the gene matches: 7. CDR3 DNA sequence: TGCGCCAGCAGCCCCGGACAGGGCCGCGAAAAACTGTTTTTT. Translating gives CASSPGQGREKLFF.

This clone was observed a few times. This chain connects TRBV27 to TRBJ2-3; no clear D. From germline, CDR1 is MNHEY and CDR2 SMNVEV (reference sequence). V was pared by 1 base and J by 1 base, with 12 bases between. The CDR3 totals 16 residues. The CDR3: CASSLYRPRGTDTQYF. DNA for the CDR3: TGTGCCAGCAGTTTATATCGCCCCCGGGGCACAGATACGCAGTATTTT.

This chain links TRBV29-1 with TRBJ2-2; a weak D match, TRBD1 (5 bases). V was pared by 4 bases and J by 3 bases, with 15 bases between. CDR3 length: 15 amino acids. CDR1 and CDR2 from the germline V gene are SQVTM and ANQGSEA. CDR3 amino acids: CSVASYDSDTGELFF. Written as DNA, the CDR3 is TGCAGCGTTGCTTCATATGACAGTGACACCGGGGAGCTGTTTTTT.

Comments on this clone: The same CDR3 arises from other DNA sequences in this sample as well. The rearrangement uses TRBV29-1 and TRBJ1-1, with 9 bases aligning to TRBD1. The V segment lost 7 bases and the J segment 5 bases; nucleotides outside the gene matches: 8. Per the germline V gene, CDR1 is SQVTM and CDR2 is ANQGSEA. This CDR3 is 13 amino acids long. The CDR3: CSGGQGPVTEAFF. The DNA for the CDR3 is TGCAGCGGCGGACAGGGGCCGGTGACTGAAGCTTTCTTT.

This sequence joins TRBV7-2 and TRBJ2-1; D uncertain. The V gene lost 1 base and the J gene lost 15 bases, with 10 bases spanning the gap. Per the germline V gene, CDR1 is SGHTA and CDR2 is FQGNSA. This CDR3 contains 11 residues. The CDR3, as DNA: TGTGCCAGCAGCTTAGACGGAGCGCGGTTCTTC. This gives the protein CASSLDGARFF.

A word on this clone: A read error may account for a junction end that differs from germline. V is TRBV28 and J is TRBJ1-2; 7 positions agree with TRBD1. The CDR3 is 15 amino acids. Germline CDR1 reads MDHEN; CDR2 reads SYDVKM. The CDR3 DNA reads TGTGCCAGCAGCCCCCTAGACAGGGTGAATTATGGCCACACCTTC. Its translation is CASSPLDRVNYGHTF.

This clone was observed a handful of times. The V and J genes are TRBV7-2 and TRBJ1-1; D perhaps matches TRBD1 (5 bases). The CDR3 is 12 residues long. Germline V gives CDR1 SGHTA, CDR2 FQGNSA. The V and J ends lost 5 bases and 5 bases respectively, with 9 bases between them. The CDR3 region has the DNA TGTGCCAGCAGCCTCAGGGCTACTGAAGCTTTCTTT. Amino acid sequence: CASSLRATEAFF.

The DNA for the CDR3 is TGTGCCACCAGCAGAGAGGGTTGGGACACGACCTCCTACGAGCAGTACTTC. Its translation: CATSREGWDTTSYEQYF. The chain combines TRBV15 with TRBJ2-7; D is perhaps TRBD1 (6 bases). The germline V gene has CDR1 LNHNV and CDR2 YYDKDF (reference sequence). CDR3 length: 17 residues. With 0 bases removed from V and 0 bases from J, the gap between germline ends came to 15 bases.

V is TRBV6-5 and J is TRBJ1-5; 7 bases fit TRBD1. The germline CDR1 and CDR2 sequences are MNHEY and SVGAGI. The CDR3 totals 15 residues. J gave up 3 bases and V 8 bases, and 10 bases lay outside the gene matches. The CDR3, as DNA: TGTGCCAGCTCCGACAACAGGGGCCTCAATCAGCCCCAGCATTTT. Amino acid sequence: CASSDNRGLNQPQHF.

The V call is TRBV7-6, the J call TRBJ2-3; 8 nucleotides match TRBD2. Losses at the gene ends were 4 bases for V and 5 bases for J; bases not matched to a gene: 8. The CDR3 runs 15 residues. Germline assignment: CDR1 SGHVS and CDR2 FNYEAQ. The CDR3 nucleotides are TGTGCCAGCAGCTCGATCAGCGGGGGTGGAGATACGCAGTATTTT. Encoded protein: CASSSISGGGDTQYF.

This chain links TRBV29-1 with TRBJ2-5, with D tentatively TRBD1 (5 bases). Germline loops: CDR1 SQVTM, CDR2 ANQGSEA. V was shortened by 3 bases and J by 3 bases, with 8 bases between the two germline ends. The CDR3 runs to 12 residues. The CDR3 spells CSVDRVEETQYF. The CDR3 DNA is TGCAGCGTTGACAGGGTAGAAGAGACCCAGTACTTC. Complete variable domain (other parts from reference TRBV29-1 and TRBJ2-5): SAVISQKPSRDICQRGTSLTIQCQVDSQVTMMFWYRQQPGQSLTLIATANQGSEATYESGFVIDKFPISRPNLTFSTLTVSNMSPEDSSIYLCSVDRVEETQYFGPGTRLLVL.

This rearrangement joins TRBV11-1 to TRBJ2-1; D may be TRBD1 (7 bases). The CDR3 length is 18 residues. Germline CDR1 and CDR2: SGHAT and FQDESV (reference sequence). V shed 0 bases and J shed 9 bases, with 24 bases lying between them. The CDR3 spells CASSLAGGGTRRGTEQFF. CDR3 in DNA: TGTGCCAGCAGCTTAGCGGGGGGCGGGACTCGCAGGGGGACTGAGCAGTTCTTC.

This clone has a handful of counts. The chain is built from TRBV2 and TRBJ2-2; D gene unclear. Germline lookup yields CDR1 SNHLY and CDR2 FYNNEI. The V end was cut by 7 bases, the J end by 2 bases, with 11 bases between. The CDR3 sequence is 14 residues long. CDR3 in amino acids: CASMKAGNTGELFF. The CDR3 DNA reads as TGTGCCAGCATGAAGGCAGGTAACACCGGGGAGCTGTTTTTT.

V gene TRBV5-6 combines with J gene TRBJ1-1; D call uncertain. V shed 1 base and J shed 5 bases, with 9 bases lying between them. The CDR3 length is 13 residues. Germline V gene sequence: CDR1 SGHDT, CDR2 YYEEEE. The CDR3 sequence is CASSLYPETEAFF. CDR3 nucleotides: TGTGCCAGCAGCTTGTATCCCGAGACTGAAGCTTTCTTT.

As to this clone: Other DNA sequences in the sample encode the same CDR3. This chain links TRBV28 with TRBJ2-7, with D tentatively TRBD2 (6 bases). The CDR3 covers 14 residues. CDR1 and CDR2 (germline): MDHEN, SYDVKM. V was cut by 6 bases and J by 2 bases, with 14 bases left in between. In DNA, the CDR3 is TGTGCCAGCAGCCTGGGGACTGCCACCTACGAGCAGTACGTC. Encoded protein: CASSLGTATYEQYV.

The CDR3: CASSLGAGTSTDTQYF. Here the CDR3 DNA reads TGCGCCAGCAGCTTGGGGGCCGGGACTAGCACAGATACGCAGTATTTT. The V and J genes are TRBV5-1 and TRBJ2-3; maybe TRBD2 (6 bases). Trimming took 0 bases from V and 0 from J, leaving 11 bases between them. Germline loops: CDR1 SGHRS, CDR2 YFSETQ. This CDR3 spans 16 amino acids.

The rearrangement links TRBV7-8 to TRBJ2-7; 7 bases match TRBD2. Losses at the gene ends were 2 bases for V and 1 base for J; bases not matched to a gene: 11. From germline, CDR1 is SGHVS and CDR2 FQNEAQ. This CDR3 has 17 residues. CDR3 in DNA: TGTGCCAGCAGCTTATACTTCAGAAGGGGAGGGTCCTACGAGCAGTACTTC. This translates into CASSLYFRRGGSYEQYF.

The chain employs TRBV9 and TRBJ1-4, with a possible D match to TRBD1 (6 bases). CDR1 SGDLS and CDR2 YYNGEE come from the germline V gene. The CDR3 loop spans 15 amino acids. Trimming cost V 5 bases and J 3 bases, with 14 bases left between them. CDR3: CASSRTGLSNEKLFF. CDR3 coding DNA: TGTGCCAGCAGTCGAACAGGGCTTTCTAATGAAAAACTGTTTTTT.

The chain uses TRBV6-8 and TRBJ1-3; D unclear. The CDR3 spans 15 residues. The V gene's germline CDR1 is MNHGY and CDR2 SAAAGT. The germline V and J ends were trimmed by 5 bases and 4 bases, with 15 bases remaining between them. As DNA, the CDR3 is TGTGCCAGCAGTGGCCCGGACGCGGGAGGAAACACCATATATTTT. Residues: CASSGPDAGGNTIYF.

J is TRBJ2-3 and V is TRBV28; D not resolved. Deletions cut 3 bases from V and 4 bases from J, with 2 bases between. The germline gives CDR1 MDHEN, CDR2 SYDVKM. The CDR3 contains 11 residues. CDR3 nucleotides: TGTGCCAGCAGTTTCGCAGATACGCAGTATTTT. It yields the protein CASSFADTQYF.

With regard to this clone: One end of the junction does not line up with germline, which may come from a read error. The rearrangement links TRBV28 to TRBJ2-6; 9 bases are a match to TRBD1. Germline CDR1 is MDHEN and CDR2 is SYDVKM. There are 15 residues in the CDR3. CDR3 DNA sequence: TGTGCCAGCAACAAACAGGGGGCTGGGGCCAACGGCCTGACTTTC. Translating gives CASNKQGAGANGLTF.

This clone was detected only once. The V and J genes are TRBV5-4 and TRBJ1-1; TRBD1 agrees at 11 bases. J lost 4 bases, V lost 4 bases, and 3 bases had no gene match. The CDR3 loop spans 14 amino acids. Germline V gives CDR1 SGHNT, CDR2 YYREEE (reference sequence). This chain's CDR3 is CASSRTGGITEAFF. The CDR3 region has the DNA TGTGCCAGCAGCCGGACAGGGGGCATCACTGAAGCTTTCTTT.

In DNA, the CDR3 is TGTGCCAGCAGCTTGGGACAGGGCCCCACAGATACGCAGTATTTT. It codes for CASSLGQGPTDTQYF. The chain combines TRBV11-2 with TRBJ2-3; 9 nucleotides align to TRBD1. This CDR3 comprises 15 residues. V dropped 3 bases and J dropped 2; count of bases not matched to a gene: 3. Germline V lookup: CDR1 SGHAT, CDR2 FQNNGV.

The chain has TRBV11-2 and TRBJ1-1; D is ambiguous. Trimming took off 5 bases at V and 1 base at J, with 8 bases between the two ends. CDR3 length: 13 amino acids. CDR1 and CDR2 (germline): SGHAT, FQNNGV. DNA of the CDR3: TGTGCCAGCAGCGCAGACTGGAACACTGAAGCTTTCTTT. It encodes CASSADWNTEAFF.

The chain couples TRBV11-2 to TRBJ1-6; D possibly corresponds to TRBD1 (5 bases). CDR1 and CDR2 (germline): SGHAT, FQNNGV. V gave up 0 bases and J gave up 9 bases, with 12 bases separating them. The CDR3 is 15 amino acids. This chain's CDR3 is CASSLEWGLGSPLHF. In DNA, the CDR3 is TGTGCCAGCAGCTTAGAATGGGGCTTGGGTTCACCCCTCCACTTT.